This T cell receptor beta chain stems from a study of control samples from healthy donors and cancer patients. The CDR3 is 10 residues long. V was clipped by 10 bases and J by 4 bases, with 7 bases between them. Germline V CDR1 and CDR2: MDHEN, SYDVKM. This clone was observed a handful of times. Assay used: immunoSEQ multiplex PCR; TCRdb lists only in-frame clones, some missing. The sample consists of 120,000 to 150,000 clones, approximately 91% of them appearing once. Sequencing was done on a sample of blood. The chain couples TRBV28 to TRBJ1-2; D gene ambiguous. This receptor was identified in a woman in her twenties or thirties in good health. The CDR3 bases are TGTGCCACCAATGCCTATGGCTACACCTTC. Residues: CATNAYGYTF.